This T cell receptor (beta chain) was sequenced in a study of cytomegalovirus exposure and HLA in healthy donors (dated by TCRdb to between 2016 and 2019). Regarding the study in general: A later analysis indicated that the 120 or so validation repertoires were generated on the platform also employed for the roughly 650 repertoires of the first cohort. The study combined high-throughput TCR immunosequencing, statistical association of individual TCRs with disease status, and machine learning to predict cytomegalovirus infection status. In addition to the first cohort of around 670 subjects, a separate validation cohort of 120 different subjects was used. The aim of the study was to test whether cataloging public T cell receptors could identify signatures of past pathogen exposure. Beyond this particular receptor, the publication reports: Cytomegalovirus status was reported to be diagnosed by the classifier with high specificity and sensitivity in both the original and validation cohorts. In vitro tests confirmed that a few of the cytomegalovirus-associated TCR beta chains recognize cytomegalovirus antigens. Most TCR sequences were observed very rarely across donors, whereas some public TCRs were present in many individuals. All 120 or so repertoires were used to score co-occurrence in the validation cohort in a later analysis, because that analysis had no HLA typing for the cohort. A total of fewer than 200 TCR beta chains were listed by the study as associated with cytomegalovirus. A later analysis found that TCRs clustered in the first cohort also tended to co-occur in the roughly 120 validation repertoires, with more than 90% of cluster scores above 0. The authors suggested that the approach could potentially be generalized to other disease states and immunological phenotypes.

As for this clone: This clone's antigen is unknown. No base quality values were provided; no much bigger clone lies one nucleotide off.

The library relied on the immunoSEQ multiplex PCR assay. The published analysis was carried out like this. A statistical classification framework was built to diagnose cytomegalovirus status from the catalog of TCR beta chain sequences. In TCRdb, the immuneACCESS table is reduced to in-frame sequences with V and J assigned. These tables do not hold every clone; where another copy was compared, an unresolved V gene accounts for under half, and the others remain unexplained. V and J calls and clone size are as listed in that table; D and trimming were resolved from the DNA. This sample has under 200,000 clones in its table, and about 90% of those were observed once. The ten biggest clones cover 4.2% of the sample. The donors belonged to the validation cohort of approximately 130 subjects, which was separate from the approximately 680-subject first cohort. The CDR3 runs 13 residues from the cysteine to the phenylalanine. Of all the DNA, just the CDR3 is kept, 39 bases in frame from base 1. Trimming at the junction amounts to 8 bases on V and 4 bases on J, and the germline ends lie 14 bases apart. CDR1 and CDR2, per the germline V gene, are ENHRY and SYGVKD.

The sequence is built from TRBV10-3 and TRBJ1-2; a tentative D call is TRBD1 (5 bases match). The sequence came from a man aged 18 to 29 in good health and CMV-seropositive. The material sequenced was PBMCs. The CDR3 region: CAIESGGGYGYTF. The DNA reads as follows: TGTGCCATCGAGAGTGGGGGAGGCTATGGCTACACCTTC.